This passage covers 13 T cell receptor beta chains from one sample sequenced in a study of CD8 T cells in ankylosing spondylitis. TCRdb re-called the 5' RACE reads with MiXCR, one entry per CDR3 protein. This sample has about 340,000 distinct CDR3 sequences, with roughly 14% found just once. Sequencing was done on a sample of blood, either unsorted or a sorted T cell fraction (not recorded which). Receptors were obtained from a male donor with ankylosing spondylitis or in good health (not recorded which).

The table lists this clonotype with many counts. V gene TRBV6-5 combines with J gene TRBJ1-1; 7 nucleotides align to TRBD1. V shed 2 bases and J 1 base; nucleotides not matched to a gene: 1. Germline V gene data show CDR1 as MNHEY and CDR2 as SVGAGI. The CDR3 consists of 14 residues. The CDR3 spells CASSYGTENTEAFF. In nucleotides, the CDR3 is TGTGCCAGCAGTTACGGGACAGAGAACACTGAAGCTTTCTTT.

In its sample, this clonotype was seen a few times. The V and J genes are TRBV15 and TRBJ2-1, with D unclear. CDR1 and CDR2 from the germline V gene are LNHNV and YYDKDF (reference sequence). V shed 1 base and J shed 0 bases, with 7 bases lying between them. This CDR3 contains 15 residues. CDR3 in amino acids: CATSRAASSYNEQFF. CDR3 in DNA: TGTGCCACCAGCAGAGCGGCAAGCTCCTACAATGAGCAGTTCTTC.

This clonotype was counted many times. The chain recombines TRBV4-2 with TRBJ2-3; D not certain. The germline V gene encodes CDR1 LGHNA and CDR2 YNFKEQ. This CDR3 is 15 amino acids long. The V end lost 4 bases, the J end lost 0 bases, and 11 bases lay between the germline ends. Here the CDR3 reads CASSLDWISTDTQYF. The CDR3 nucleotides are TGTGCCAGCAGCCTTGACTGGATAAGCACAGATACGCAGTATTTT.

This clonotype was recorded a few times. Here the CDR3 DNA reads TGTGCCAGCAGTTTACGGGACAGGGATGGCTACACCTTC. This gives the protein CASSLRDRDGYTF. This rearrangement joins TRBV12-3 or TRBV12-4 to TRBJ1-2; the match to TRBD1 covers 9 bases. The V gene end was trimmed by 2 bases and the J gene end by 6 bases; junction bases not matched to a gene: 1. This CDR3 comprises 13 residues.

This chain uses TRBV6-5 with TRBJ2-7; 7 bases agree with TRBD1. The CDR3 runs to 19 residues. Germline V gives CDR1 MNHEY, CDR2 SVGAGI. V dropped 2 bases and J dropped 0; count of bases not matched to a gene: 16. The CDR3 nucleotides read TGTGCCAGCAGTTACCGTCGAGGGGGCGCGATCCCGTCCTCCTACGAGCAGTACTTC. Translating gives CASSYRRGGAIPSSYEQYF.

This clonotype was seen more than once but under ten times. The chain links TRBV10-2 to TRBJ2-3; D gene ambiguous. The CDR3 loop spans 19 amino acids. V was shortened by 0 bases and J by 0 bases, with 19 bases between the two germline ends. Per germline, CDR1 WSHSY and CDR2 SAAADI. DNA for the CDR3: TGCGCCAGCAGTGAGTCGAAGTTACAAATAGTTGGGAGCACAGATACGCAGTATTTT. This codes for CASSESKLQIVGSTDTQYF.

This clonotype was observed at least ten times. This chain uses TRBV20-1 with TRBJ1-4, with 8 bases that match TRBD1. The J segment lost 10 bases and the V segment lost 0 bases, leaving 13 bases of the junction unmatched. The germline V gene encodes CDR1 DFQATT and CDR2 SNEGSKA (reference sequence). This CDR3 is built from 16 residues. The chain's CDR3 is CSARDPAQGAGGKLFF. The CDR3 DNA reads TGCAGTGCTAGAGATCCTGCCCAGGGGGCAGGGGGAAAACTGTTTTTT.

V is TRBV5-1 and J is TRBJ1-1; D not certain. In germline, CDR1 is SGHRS, CDR2 YFSETQ. The CDR3 sequence is 13 residues long. V dropped 4 bases and J dropped 1 base, with 8 bases sitting between them. The CDR3 is CASSLHENTEAFF. Here the CDR3 DNA reads TGCGCCAGCAGCCTTCACGAGAACACTGAAGCTTTCTTT.

This sequence joins TRBV5-1 and TRBJ2-5, with 8 bases fitting TRBD1. CDR3 length: 15 amino acids. Germline V gene lookup returns CDR1 SGHRS and CDR2 YFSETQ. The junction had 7 bases not matched to a gene; V was cut back by 2 bases and J by 4 bases. Here the CDR3 DNA reads TGCGCCAGCAGCTTAGGACAGGGTAAGGGAGAGACCCAGTACTTC. It codes for CASSLGQGKGETQYF.

The rearrangement uses TRBV3-1 and TRBJ2-5; D may be TRBD2 (6 bases). The CDR3 spans 15 residues. Trimming stripped 8 bases from V and 0 bases from J, with 16 bases between. Germline V gene lookup returns CDR1 LGHDT and CDR2 YNNKEL (reference sequence). The CDR3 is CASSHRGTDQETQYF. CDR3 nucleotides: TGTGCCAGCTCTCACCGCGGGACCGACCAAGAGACCCAGTACTTC.

The rearrangement links TRBV6-6 to TRBJ2-3, with D tentatively TRBD2 (5 bases). Trimming pared 2 bases from V and 5 bases from J, leaving 8 bases between. Germline V gene lookup returns CDR1 MNHNY and CDR2 SVGAGI (reference sequence). This CDR3 region has 13 residues. The CDR3, as DNA: TGTGCCAGCAGTTACCTCGGGGAAGATACGCAGTATTTT. Its protein is CASSYLGEDTQYF.

This clonotype has just a few counts. V gene TRBV7-2 combines with J gene TRBJ2-1; 13 bases are a match to TRBD2. The V gene's germline CDR1 is SGHTA and CDR2 FQGNSA. The CDR3 runs to 15 residues. Trimming removed 5 bases from V and 7 bases from J; junction bases left unmatched: 5. The CDR3 bases are TGTGCCAGCAGCCCTACTAGCGGGAGGGTTAATGAGCAGTTCTTC. This encodes CASSPTSGRVNEQFF. Complete variable domain (other parts from reference TRBV7-2 and TRBJ2-1): GAGVSQSPSNKVTEKGKDVELRCDPISGHTALYWYRQSLGQGLEFLIYFQGNSAPDKSGLPSDRFSAERTGGSVSTLTIQRTQQEDSAVYLCASSPTSGRVNEQFFGPGTRLTVL.

This clonotype occurred a few times. CDR3 region: CSARIGGRPYEQYF. The CDR3 DNA reads as TGCAGTGCTCGGATAGGTGGGAGGCCCTACGAGCAGTACTTC. The chain uses TRBV20-1 and TRBJ2-7, with D maybe TRBD2 (6 bases). The CDR3 is 14 amino acids. The germline gives CDR1 DFQATT, CDR2 SNEGSKA (reference sequence). The ends were cut back, 5 bases at V and 2 bases at J, with 16 bases in the middle.